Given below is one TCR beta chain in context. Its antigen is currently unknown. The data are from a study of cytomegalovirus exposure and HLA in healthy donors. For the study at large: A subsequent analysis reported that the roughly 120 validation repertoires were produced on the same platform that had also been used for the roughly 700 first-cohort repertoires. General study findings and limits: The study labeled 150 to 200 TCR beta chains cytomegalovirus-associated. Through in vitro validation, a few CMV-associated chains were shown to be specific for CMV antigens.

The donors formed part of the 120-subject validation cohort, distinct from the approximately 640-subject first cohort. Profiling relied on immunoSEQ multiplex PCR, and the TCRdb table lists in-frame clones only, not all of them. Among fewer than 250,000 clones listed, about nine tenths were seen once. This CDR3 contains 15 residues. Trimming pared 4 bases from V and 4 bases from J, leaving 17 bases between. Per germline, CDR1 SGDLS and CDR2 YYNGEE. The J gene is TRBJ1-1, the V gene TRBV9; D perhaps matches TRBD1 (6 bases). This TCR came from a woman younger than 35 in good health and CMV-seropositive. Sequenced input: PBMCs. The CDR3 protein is CASSPGGGAVTEAFF. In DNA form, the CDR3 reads TGTGCCAGCAGCCCGGGGGGGGGCGCGGTCACTGAAGCTTTCTTT.